The 32 T cell receptor beta chains presented below share a single source sample, sequenced in a study of spatial heterogeneity in lung cancer. TCRdb itself ran the 5' RACE reads through MiXCR, one entry per CDR3 protein. The sample records approximately 39,000 distinct CDR3 sequences, under 8% being singletons. Described time point: sample taken at primary tumor resection. The sequenced sample was PBMCs, obtained at surgery. These receptors originate from a female donor with early-stage non-small cell lung cancer.

This clonotype was seen more than once but under ten times. The genes are TRBV27 and TRBJ2-3; 8 bases align to TRBD2. Germline CDR1 is MNHEY and CDR2 is SMNVEV (reference sequence). V trimming: 7 bases; J trimming: 1 base; junction bases outside the gene matches: 7. CDR3 length: 15 residues. CDR3 DNA: TGTGCCAGCACTCCGGGGGGGGCCGGCACAGATACGCAGTATTTT. This gives the protein CASTPGGAGTDTQYF.

The J gene is TRBJ1-5, the V gene TRBV7-2, with D perhaps matching TRBD1 (5 bases). The V and J ends lost 1 base and 3 bases respectively, with 10 bases between them. Germline loops: CDR1 SGHTA, CDR2 FQGNSA. The CDR3 has 15 amino acids. This CDR3 reads CASSLGDVFNQPQHF. The CDR3 region has the DNA TGTGCCAGCAGCTTAGGGGACGTTTTCAATCAGCCCCAGCATTTT.

In this sample, this clonotype turned up many times. V is TRBV7-9 and J is TRBJ2-7, with D perhaps assigned TRBD1 or TRBD2 (5 bases each). Trimming took 0 bases from V and 7 from J, leaving 7 bases between them. Germline V CDR1 and CDR2: SEHNR, FQNEAQ (reference sequence). This CDR3 has 12 residues. The CDR3 protein is CASSLAEGEQYF. CDR3 sequence (DNA): TGTGCCAGCAGCTTAGCTGAGGGGGAGCAGTACTTC.

This clonotype was detected ten times or more. This chain joins TRBV10-3 and TRBJ2-5, with 7 bases lining up with TRBD2. The V gene's germline CDR1 is ENHRY and CDR2 SYGVKD. V lost 5 bases, J lost 2 bases, and 8 bases stayed unmatched. This CDR3 is 15 amino acids long. The CDR3 loop reads CAISRSGDRQETQYF. In DNA form, the CDR3 reads TGTGCCATCAGTCGCAGCGGGGATAGACAAGAGACCCAGTACTTC.

This clonotype has just a few counts. V usage is TRBV13 and J usage is TRBJ2-7, with 9 bases fitting TRBD1. Germline assignment: CDR1 PRHDT and CDR2 FYEKMQ (reference sequence). The ends lost 3 bases at V and 5 bases at J; junction bases unmatched: 2. CDR3 length equals 13 residues. The CDR3 is CASSLGQGDEQYF. The DNA for the CDR3 is TGTGCCAGCAGCTTGGGACAGGGAGACGAGCAGTACTTC.

This clonotype was counted between two and nine times. The V gene is TRBV11-2, the J gene TRBJ1-2; TRBD1 might be the D (6 bases). This CDR3 has 15 residues. Germline CDR1 reads SGHAT; CDR2 reads FQNNGV. The ends were cut back, 5 bases at V and 6 bases at J, with 19 bases in the middle. The CDR3 loop reads CASSQRVRGIHGYTF. Here the CDR3 DNA reads TGTGCCAGCAGCCAAAGAGTCAGGGGAATACATGGCTACACCTTC. The variable domain in full, completed from reference TRBV11-2 and TRBJ1-2, reads EAGVAQSPRYKIIEKRQSVAFWCNPISGHATLYWYQQILGQGPKLLIQFQNNGVVDDSQLPKDRFSAERLKGVDSTLKIQPAKLEDSAVYLCASSQRVRGIHGYTFGSGTRLTVV.

This clonotype was detected many times. V and J are TRBV5-4 and TRBJ1-4, with a possible D match to TRBD1 (6 bases). CDR3 length: 16 residues. Germline V gives CDR1 SGHNT, CDR2 YYREEE (reference sequence). The V and J ends lost 0 bases and 0 bases respectively, with 9 bases between them. The CDR3: CASSLEPGATNEKLFF. CDR3 nucleotides: TGTGCCAGCAGCTTGGAGCCAGGGGCAACTAATGAAAAACTGTTTTTT.

This clonotype was detected many times. The rearrangement uses TRBV6-5 and TRBJ1-6; 8 nucleotides match TRBD1. The CDR3 length is 15 residues. Germline trimming cut 6 bases from V and 7 bases from J; bases unmatched to any gene: 8. The V gene's germline CDR1 is MNHEY and CDR2 SVGAGI. The CDR3 region has the DNA TGTGCCAGCAGCCCCCGACAGGGGACGAATTCACCCCTCCACTTT. Translated, it gives CASSPRQGTNSPLHF.

Many counts were recorded for this clonotype. This chain uses TRBV20-1 with TRBJ2-3, with 10 bases identical to TRBD2. Germline CDR1 DFQATT, CDR2 SNEGSKA (reference sequence). This CDR3 has 13 amino acids. The J segment lost 6 bases and the V segment lost 6 bases, leaving 6 bases of the junction unmatched. The CDR3 protein is CSAQREGPDTQYF. CDR3 sequence (DNA): TGCAGTGCGCAGCGGGAGGGCCCGGATACGCAGTATTTT.

The genes are TRBV7-8 and TRBJ2-3; TRBD2 agrees at 11 bases. V dropped 0 bases and J dropped 4; count of bases not matched to a gene: 0. CDR3 length: 15 amino acids. The germline V gene encodes CDR1 SGHVS and CDR2 FQNEAQ. The CDR3 nucleotides read TGTGCCAGCAGCTTAGCTAGCGGGAGGGCAGATACGCAGTATTTT. Its protein is CASSLASGRADTQYF.

The chain combines TRBV6-1 with TRBJ1-1; D perhaps matches TRBD1 (6 bases). Trimming stripped 7 bases from V and 2 bases from J, with 14 bases between. Germline values: CDR1 MNHNS, CDR2 SASEGT. CDR3 length equals 14 residues. Here the CDR3 DNA reads TGTGCCAGCACCGTATCACAGGGAAACACTGAAGCTTTCTTT. Translated: CASTVSQGNTEAFF.

The chain joins TRBV6-1 to TRBJ1-6; tentative D call: TRBD1 (6 bases). The CDR3 contains 12 residues. CDR1 is MNHNS, CDR2 SASEGT, per germline. V was shortened by 5 bases and J by 13 bases, with 12 bases between the two germline ends. CDR3 nucleotide sequence: TGTGCCAGCAGTCCAAGACAGGCGCCCCTCCACTTT. Protein product: CASSPRQAPLHF.

Judged by abundance, this clonotype is medium-sized (0.01 to 0.1%). The chain joins TRBV6-2 or TRBV6-3 to TRBJ2-1, with D hard to call. Trimming stripped 2 bases from V and 4 bases from J, with 6 bases between. The germline gives CDR1 MNHEY, CDR2 SVGEGT. CDR3 length: 13 amino acids. The CDR3 loop is CASSYGRYNEQFF. CDR3 bases: TGTGCCAGCAGTTACGGCAGGTACAATGAGCAGTTCTTC.

This clonotype was counted at least ten times. The J gene is TRBJ2-7, the V gene TRBV4-1, with D unclear. With 1 base removed from V and 0 bases from J, the gap between germline ends came to 10 bases. CDR1 and CDR2 (germline): MGHRA, YSYEKL. The CDR3 is made up of 15 amino acids. CDR3 DNA: TGCGCCAGCAGCCAAGTCGTCAGTTACTCCTACGAGCAGTACTTC. Its protein product is CASSQVVSYSYEQYF.

The rearrangement links TRBV6-6 to TRBJ2-1, with D uncertain. The germline CDR1 and CDR2 sequences are MNHNY and SVGAGI (reference sequence). The V end was cut by 5 bases, the J end by 6 bases, with 14 bases between. This CDR3 is built from 14 residues. CDR3 amino acids: CASSTSEPGNEQFF. The CDR3 nucleotides are TGTGCCAGCAGTACCTCAGAGCCCGGCAATGAGCAGTTCTTC.

The table lists this clonotype with a few counts. The rearrangement uses TRBV20-1 and TRBJ1-2; D is possibly TRBD1 (5 bases). CDR1 is DFQATT and CDR2 is SNEGSKA in the germline V gene (reference sequence). The CDR3 runs 14 residues. Trimming removed 1 base from V and 4 bases from J, with 13 bases in between. CDR3 amino acids: CSARADTVPYGYTF. The CDR3 DNA reads as TGCAGTGCTAGAGCGGACACCGTACCCTATGGCTACACCTTC.

Concerning this clonotype: This sequence may be a read error, since a much larger clone differs from it by one base. The V and J genes are TRBV28 and TRBJ2-1; D perhaps matches TRBD2 (6 bases). V was trimmed by 7 bases and J by 8 bases, leaving 18 bases between them. Germline-derived CDR1 and CDR2 are MDHEN and SYDVKM. There are 14 residues in the CDR3. The CDR3 bases are TGTGCCAGCAAAGAATCGGGACTCCCCCATGAGCAGTTCTTC. Translated: CASKESGLPHEQFF.

This chain joins TRBV3-1 and TRBJ1-3; perhaps TRBD1 as D (5 bases). The germline CDR1 and CDR2 sequences are LGHDT and YNNKEL (reference sequence). The ends were cut back, 1 base at V and 0 bases at J, with 7 bases in the middle. The CDR3 runs 15 residues. For the CDR3, the DNA is TGTGCCAGCAGCCAAGGGACACACTCTGGAAACACCATATATTTT. It specifies CASSQGTHSGNTIYF.

The chain uses TRBV20-1 and TRBJ2-7, with D possibly being TRBD1 (6 bases). Germline V gene data show CDR1 as DFQATT and CDR2 as SNEGSKA (reference sequence). The CDR3 length is 14 residues. The V end lost 5 bases, the J end lost 2 bases, and 16 bases lay between the germline ends. The DNA for the CDR3 is TGCAGTGCTCCCCGACAGGCCTCTGCCTACGAGCAGTACTTC. Its translation is CSAPRQASAYEQYF.

This clonotype was found many times. The chain is built from TRBV12-3 or TRBV12-4 and TRBJ1-5; D is possibly TRBD1 (5 bases). V was pared by 3 bases and J by 4 bases, with 13 bases between. CDR3 size: 15 residues. The CDR3 sequence is CASSFRDGGNQPQHF. The CDR3 nucleotides read TGTGCCAGCAGTTTCCGGGACGGAGGAAATCAGCCCCAGCATTTT.

This clonotype was seen ten or more times. J is TRBJ1-1 and V is TRBV2; possibly TRBD1 for D (5 bases). Trimming shortened V by 6 bases and J by 1 base, and 9 bases separated the two germline ends. CDR3 length equals 13 residues. Germline V gives CDR1 SNHLY, CDR2 FYNNEI. The chain's CDR3 is CASSRQPNTEAFF. The CDR3 region has the DNA TGTGCCAGCAGCCGACAGCCGAACACTGAAGCTTTCTTT.

V and J are TRBV4-2 and TRBJ2-1; D not resolved. CDR3 length: 12 residues. The V gene lost 4 bases and the J gene lost 15 bases, with 16 bases spanning the gap. Looked up from germline, CDR1 is LGHNA and CDR2 is YNFKEQ. The CDR3: CASSLTGSRRFF. The CDR3 DNA sequence: TGTGCCAGCAGCCTTACCGGGTCCAGGCGGTTCTTC.

There are a few counts of this clonotype. The V and J genes are TRBV6-1 and TRBJ1-6; D call uncertain. Germline CDR1 reads MNHNS; CDR2 reads SASEGT. V lost 2 bases, J lost 9 bases, and 5 bases lay in between. The CDR3 is 12 residues long. The CDR3 sequence is CASSEPPSPLHF. DNA of the CDR3: TGTGCCAGCAGTGAACCTCCTTCACCCCTCCACTTT.

This clonotype was counted ten times or more. This chain links TRBV5-1 with TRBJ2-7; D may be TRBD1 (5 bases). The V and J ends lost 0 bases and 7 bases respectively, with 11 bases between them. The CDR3 covers 13 residues. The germline gives CDR1 SGHRS, CDR2 YFSETQ. The CDR3 protein is CASSLAAGWEQYF. In DNA form, the CDR3 reads TGCGCCAGCAGCTTGGCGGCAGGGTGGGAGCAGTACTTC.

This clonotype has a single count. CDR3 coding DNA: TGTGCCTGTGTACTTAACACAGCTACCTACAATGAGCAGTTCTTC. It specifies CACVLNTATYNEQFF. The chain links TRBV7-2 to TRBJ2-1; unclear D gene. Per germline, CDR1 SGHTA and CDR2 FQGNSA. The V end lost 11 bases, the J end lost 2 bases, and 19 bases lay between the germline ends. This CDR3 has 15 residues. Full variable domain (rest looked up from reference TRBV7-2 and TRBJ2-1): GAGVSQSPSNKVTEKGKDVELRCDPISGHTALYWYRQSLGQGLEFLIYFQGNSAPDKSGLPSDRFSAERTGGSVSTLTIQRTQQEDSAVYLCACVLNTATYNEQFFGPGTRLTVL.

This clonotype occurred many times. The CDR3 reads CASSPTGFSNTGELFF. In nucleotides, the CDR3 is TGTGCCAGCAGCCCCACAGGGTTTTCGAACACCGGGGAGCTGTTTTTT. This chain uses TRBV9 with TRBJ2-2, with D perhaps matching TRBD1 (6 bases). CDR1 and CDR2 from the germline V gene are SGDLS and YYNGEE. The CDR3 length is 16 residues. The ends were cut back, 4 bases at V and 0 bases at J, with 13 bases in the middle.

Many counts were recorded for this clonotype. The V gene is TRBV20-1, the J gene TRBJ2-1; D is possibly TRBD2 (6 bases). V shed 1 base and J shed 10 bases, with 8 bases lying between them. The CDR3 contains 11 residues. CDR1 is DFQATT and CDR2 is SNEGSKA in the germline V gene (reference sequence). In nucleotides, the CDR3 is TGCAGTGCTAGAGTCGCGGGGGAGCAGTTCTTC. Its protein is CSARVAGEQFF.

This clonotype was observed many times. The V call is TRBV23-1, the J call TRBJ2-6; no clear D gene. TRBV23-1 is an open reading frame, and its role is uncertain. This CDR3 has 17 residues. Trimming pared 0 bases from V and 0 bases from J, leaving 9 bases between. CDR3 sequence: CASSQSLGNSGANVLTF. Written as DNA, the CDR3 is TGCGCCAGCAGTCAATCGTTGGGGAACTCTGGGGCCAACGTCCTGACTTTC.

This clonotype was counted ten times or more. The chain uses TRBV7-8 and TRBJ2-7, with D perhaps matching TRBD2 (6 bases). V lost 8 bases and J 7 bases, leaving 21 bases between the germline ends. The CDR3 is 14 amino acids. Germline V gene lookup returns CDR1 SGHVS and CDR2 FQNEAQ. CDR3: CASSRGLLTSEQYF. The CDR3 bases are TGTGCCAGCTCCCGGGGCCTCCTGACTAGTGAGCAGTACTTC.

This clonotype occurred many times. The rearrangement uses TRBV6-5 and TRBJ1-2; 7 positions agree with TRBD1. V was clipped by 1 base and J by 4 bases; unmatched bases: 15. Germline V CDR1 and CDR2: MNHEY, SVGAGI. The CDR3 sequence is 18 residues long. CDR3 residues: CASSYLVGRGGRGYGYTF. The DNA for the CDR3 is TGTGCCAGCAGTTACTTGGTAGGGAGAGGGGGCAGAGGCTATGGCTACACCTTC.

This clonotype was observed a few times. The CDR3 loop is CASSLVNRYSRGNQPQHF. For the CDR3, the DNA is TGTGCCAGCAGCTTAGTGAACCGATATTCCAGGGGCAATCAGCCCCAGCATTTT. The chain is built from TRBV11-2 and TRBJ1-5; TRBD1 is a possible D gene (5 bases). Deletions cut 1 base from V and 2 bases from J, with 18 bases between. Looked up from germline, CDR1 is SGHAT and CDR2 is FQNNGV. CDR3 length equals 18 residues.

This clonotype came up many times. The rearrangement joins TRBV7-2 to TRBJ2-4; no definite D call. Trimming removed 0 bases at V and 7 bases at J, with 10 bases between. This CDR3 is 14 amino acids long. Germline V gene data show CDR1 as SGHTA and CDR2 as FQGNSA. The CDR3 is CASSLALLRNIQYF. CDR3 coding DNA: TGTGCCAGCAGCTTAGCGCTACTCAGGAACATTCAGTACTTC.